One sample yielded the 20 T cell receptor beta chains listed below, sequenced in a study of cytotoxic CD8 clonotypes in ibrutinib-treated CLL. Produced via immunoSEQ multiplex PCR; TCRdb's table is partial and in-frame only. The sample gives under 150,000 clones, around 84% of which show up once; less than 9% is in the top ten. The material was PBMCs, obtained after 36 months of ibrutinib treatment. The source of these receptors is a human donor with chronic lymphocytic leukemia.

The chain employs TRBV5-1 and TRBJ2-1, with TRBD2 matching over 7 bases. V was clipped by 2 bases and J by 0 bases; unmatched bases: 5. Germline V gene lookup returns CDR1 SGHRS and CDR2 YFSETQ. The CDR3 has 16 amino acids. For the CDR3, the DNA is TGCGCCAGCAGCTTAGCGGGGCCAAGCTCCTACAATGAGCAGTTCTTC. Amino acids: CASSLAGPSSYNEQFF.

The rearrangement uses TRBV27 and TRBJ2-7, with TRBD1 matching 7 bases. V shed 5 bases and J 4 bases; nucleotides not matched to a gene: 11. The length of the CDR3 is 15 residues. Looked up from germline, CDR1 is MNHEY and CDR2 is SMNVEV (reference sequence). CDR3 in amino acids: CASSPHRGRSYEQYF. CDR3 bases: TGTGCCAGCAGTCCTCACAGGGGACGGTCGTACGAGCAGTACTTC.

The chain joins TRBV28 to TRBJ2-7, with 11 bases identical to TRBD2. Losses at the gene ends were 8 bases for V and 2 bases for J; bases not matched to a gene: 2. CDR1 and CDR2 from the germline V gene are MDHEN and SYDVKM. The length of the CDR3 is 13 residues. This CDR3 reads CASLSGGAYEQYF. CDR3 DNA sequence: TGTGCCAGCCTTAGCGGGGGGGCCTACGAGCAGTACTTC.

This chain uses TRBV13 with TRBJ2-7; 12 bases align to TRBD2. CDR3 length: 15 amino acids. The ends lost 6 bases at V and 3 bases at J; junction bases unmatched: 6. The germline CDR1 and CDR2 sequences are PRHDT and FYEKMQ (reference sequence). CDR3 sequence: CASSHLAGGNYEQYF. CDR3 sequence (DNA): TGTGCCAGCAGTCATCTAGCGGGGGGGAACTACGAGCAGTACTTC.

J is TRBJ1-4 and V is TRBV10-3; perhaps TRBD1 as D (5 bases). The V gene lost 4 bases and the J gene lost 5 bases, with 8 bases spanning the gap. Germline assignment: CDR1 ENHRY and CDR2 SYGVKD. This CDR3 has 13 residues. CDR3 region: CAISGTSNEKLFF. The DNA for the CDR3 is TGTGCCATCAGTGGGACATCAAATGAAAAACTGTTTTTT.

The chain couples TRBV19 to TRBJ1-4; D is unclear. With 11 bases removed from V and 8 bases from J, the gap between germline ends came to 15 bases. This CDR3 region has 12 residues. CDR1 LNHDA and CDR2 SQIVND come from the germline V gene (reference sequence). The CDR3 nucleotides read TGTGCCGTGCAGGACGCAAGAGAAAAACTGTTTTTT. It encodes CAVQDAREKLFF. Full variable domain (missing parts from reference TRBV19 and TRBJ1-4): DGGITQSPKYLFRKEGQNVTLSCEQNLNHDAMYWYRQDPGQGLRLIYYSQIVNDFQKGDIAEGYSVSREKKESFPLTVTSAQKNPTAFYLCAVQDAREKLFFGSGTQLSVL.

This clone appeared a few times. A junction end diverges from the germline sequence, so it may reflect a read error. The genes are TRBV5-8 and TRBJ1-4; D perhaps matches TRBD1 (5 bases). CDR3 length: 14 residues. Germline CDR1 SGHTS, CDR2 YDEGEE. CDR3 coding DNA: TGTGCCAGCAGGTCCCGGGAAGGGGCTGGAACAATCTCTTTT. Its translation: CASRSREGAGTISF.

This clone was counted a few times. This specimen includes other DNA sequences encoding the same CDR3. The chain recombines TRBV18 with TRBJ1-5, with D uncertain. From germline, CDR1 is KGHSH and CDR2 LQKENI. V lost 2 bases and J 2 bases, leaving 4 bases between the germline ends. The CDR3 is 13 amino acids. DNA of the CDR3: TGTGCCAGCTCACCAGTTGGCAATCAGCCCCAGCATTTT. As protein: CASSPVGNQPQHF.

A note on this clone: A read error may be the cause here, since a much bigger clone is one base away. The J gene is TRBJ1-2, the V gene TRBV5-4; D gene uncertain. The V end was cut by 0 bases, the J end by 2 bases, with 2 bases between. The CDR3 totals 12 residues. CDR1 and CDR2 (germline): SGHNT, YYREEE (reference sequence). The CDR3 DNA sequence: TGTGCCAGCAGCTTGGACAACTATGGCTACACCTTC. This translates into CASSLDNYGYTF.

The V call is TRBV5-1, the J call TRBJ1-4, with D perhaps TRBD1 (5 bases). CDR3 length: 14 amino acids. Per germline, CDR1 SGHRS and CDR2 YFSETQ. Deletions cut 4 bases from V and 5 bases from J, with 12 bases between. DNA of the CDR3: TGCGCCAGCAGCGTCCCGGGGGTCAATGAAAAACTGTTTTTT. Its translation is CASSVPGVNEKLFF.

The chain carries TRBV7-8 and TRBJ1-3; D unresolved. Germline CDR1 reads SGHVS; CDR2 reads FQNEAQ. The CDR3 has 17 residues. The V end was cut by 5 bases, the J end by 0 bases, with 17 bases between. The CDR3: CASSRMGTSSSGNTIYF. CDR3 bases: TGTGCCAGCAGCCGCATGGGAACCTCGAGCTCTGGAAACACCATATATTTT.

This rearrangement joins TRBV11-3 to TRBJ2-3; D ambiguous. V was pared by 0 bases and J by 0 bases, with 13 bases between. The length of the CDR3 is 17 residues. Per the germline V gene, CDR1 is SGHNT and CDR2 is YENEEA. The CDR3 spells CASSLDGGPDSTDTQYF. CDR3 sequence (DNA): TGTGCCAGCAGCTTAGATGGCGGCCCGGATAGCACAGATACGCAGTATTTT.

The V and J genes are TRBV5-1 and TRBJ1-6; D gene unclear. This CDR3 is 16 amino acids long. Trimming pared 1 base from V and 0 bases from J, leaving 8 bases between. Germline V gene sequence: CDR1 SGHRS, CDR2 YFSETQ. CDR3 residues: CASSLLGSSYNSPLHF. DNA for the CDR3: TGCGCCAGCAGCTTGTTGGGGAGCTCCTATAATTCACCCCTCCACTTT.

This chain joins TRBV4-2 and TRBJ1-5, with 7 bases lining up with TRBD1. Germline trimming cut 11 bases from V and 9 bases from J; bases unmatched to any gene: 13. The CDR3 loop spans 13 amino acids. Germline CDR1 is LGHNA and CDR2 is YNFKEQ. CDR3 DNA sequence: TGTGCCGGTTACGACAGGGCTCTAATGCCCCAGCATTTT. Translating it yields CAGYDRALMPQHF.

The genes are TRBV14 and TRBJ2-1, with D perhaps TRBD2 (5 bases). CDR3 length equals 14 residues. V was pared by 3 bases and J by 3 bases, with 9 bases between. Per the germline V gene, CDR1 is SGHDN and CDR2 is FVKESK. This CDR3 reads CASSHRGLYNEQFF. In DNA, the CDR3 is TGTGCCAGCAGCCATCGCGGGCTCTACAATGAGCAGTTCTTC.

This chain joins TRBV30 and TRBJ2-7; possible D gene TRBD1, 5 bases. The CDR3 has 13 amino acids. Germline V gene sequence: CDR1 GTSNPN, CDR2 SVGIG (reference sequence). Trimming stripped 0 bases from V and 6 bases from J, with 12 bases between. The CDR3 region is CAWSVWGKGEQYF. The CDR3 DNA reads TGTGCCTGGAGTGTATGGGGCAAAGGCGAGCAGTACTTC.

The chain recombines TRBV9 with TRBJ2-3; possible D gene TRBD2, 6 bases. The V end was cut by 4 bases, the J end by 2 bases, with 14 bases between. CDR3 size: 15 residues. Looked up from germline, CDR1 is SGDLS and CDR2 is YYNGEE. CDR3 sequence: CASSPPGLYTDTQYF. The CDR3 DNA sequence: TGTGCCAGCAGCCCGCCGGGACTGTACACAGATACGCAGTATTTT.

The chain couples TRBV4-2 to TRBJ2-1, with TRBD1 identical over 11 bases. The trim removed 2 bases at V and 2 bases at J, leaving 5 bases unmatched. This CDR3 comprises 17 residues. CDR1 is LGHNA and CDR2 is YNFKEQ in the germline V gene. CDR3 DNA sequence: TGTGCCAGCAGCCAAAGAGGGACAGGGGGACCCTACAATGAGCAGTTCTTC. Encoded protein: CASSQRGTGGPYNEQFF.

V usage is TRBV11-2 and J usage is TRBJ1-5, with 7 bases fitting TRBD1. The V gene's germline CDR1 is SGHAT and CDR2 FQNNGV. CDR3 size: 17 residues. V gave up 1 base and J gave up 0 bases; unmatched junction bases: 6. CDR3 sequence reads: CASSLAGQQVSNQPQHF. CDR3 nucleotides: TGTGCCAGCAGCTTAGCGGGACAGCAAGTTAGCAATCAGCCCCAGCATTTT.

V usage is TRBV6-5 and J usage is TRBJ1-6, with D possibly matching TRBD1 (6 bases). The CDR3 runs to 15 residues. Germline V lookup: CDR1 MNHEY, CDR2 SVGAGI. Trimming shortened V by 3 bases and J by 5 bases, and 11 bases separated the two germline ends. CDR3 DNA: TGTGCCAGCAGTTATAACAGGGAAAATAATTCACCCCTCCACTTT. Residues: CASSYNRENNSPLHF.